This T cell receptor beta chain was retrieved from a study of blood T cells in healthy people across ages. Background on the study: Template switching picked up about one barcoded beta molecule for each two T cells.

Germline V lookup: CDR1 MRHNA, CDR2 SNTAGT. The V end lost 3 bases, the J end lost 1 base, and 8 bases lay between the germline ends. The CDR3 is 14 amino acids. This clonotype showed up many times. Alongside a J-beta primer mix, a sample-barcoded 5' primer served in a second PCR lasting roughly 7 to 12 cycles. TCRdb ran MiXCR on the 5' RACE reads and lists one entry per CDR3 protein. Of 1.5 million to 2 million distinct CDR3 sequences in the sample, roughly 30% are singletons; the top ten hold about 11%. The chain couples TRBV6-4 to TRBJ2-3; D unresolved. The source is a woman in her thirties in good health. Source material: blood. The CDR3 protein is CASSERAGTDTQYF. In DNA, the CDR3 is TGTGCCAGCAGTGAAAGGGCTGGCACAGATACGCAGTATTTT.